The 22 T cell receptor beta chains presented below share a single source sample, sequenced in a study of control samples from healthy donors and cancer patients. The method was immunoSEQ multiplex PCR; TCRdb's version includes in-frame clones alone and lacks a portion of them. The table has fewer than 95,000 clones, roughly 91% seen once. Material for sequencing was blood. Receptors were obtained from a man between 25 and 39 years old in good health.

The chain couples TRBV6-6 to TRBJ1-1; D is ambiguous. Trimming stripped 6 bases from V and 1 base from J, with 15 bases between. Germline V gene sequence: CDR1 MNHNY, CDR2 SVGAGI (reference sequence). The CDR3 length is 15 residues. The CDR3: CASSPQIKGNTEAFF. The CDR3 nucleotides read TGTGCCAGCAGCCCCCAAATTAAGGGGAACACTGAAGCTTTCTTT.

The rearrangement joins TRBV6-2 or TRBV6-3 to TRBJ1-3; TRBD1 might be the D (5 bases). V was clipped by 0 bases and J by 12 bases, with 15 bases between them. The CDR3 has 14 residues. From germline, CDR1 is MNHEY and CDR2 SVGEGT. The CDR3 DNA sequence: TGTGCCAGCAGTTACTCGACGGGCGGGACCAGCATATATTTT. Residues: CASSYSTGGTSIYF.

V and J are TRBV7-9 and TRBJ1-5; D not resolved. Germline CDR1 is SEHNR and CDR2 is FQNEAQ (reference sequence). V was clipped by 5 bases and J by 5 bases, with 10 bases between them. CDR3 length equals 13 residues. The DNA for the CDR3 is TGTGCCAGCAGCCTAACCAGTGATCAGCCCCAGCATTTT. Translated: CASSLTSDQPQHF.

The V and J genes are TRBV19 and TRBJ2-5; tentative D call: TRBD1 (5 bases). CDR1 is LNHDA and CDR2 is SQIVND in the germline V gene (reference sequence). V lost 7 bases and J 4 bases, leaving 13 bases between the germline ends. This CDR3 contains 13 residues. CDR3 nucleotides: TGTGCCAGTAAGCCAGGGTGGGGAGAGACCCAGTACTTC. Its protein is CASKPGWGETQYF.

For the CDR3, the DNA is TGCGCCAGCAGCGCCAGAGGGGGTCTTAATGAAAAACTGTTTTTT. It is translated as CASSARGGLNEKLFF. This rearrangement joins TRBV4-3 to TRBJ1-4; D is perhaps TRBD1 (6 bases). The V end lost 5 bases, the J end lost 4 bases, and 14 bases lay between the germline ends. Germline values: CDR1 LGHNA, CDR2 YSLEER. The CDR3 loop spans 15 amino acids.

V is TRBV11-1 and J is TRBJ1-3; maybe TRBD1 (5 bases). This CDR3 has 14 amino acids. V lost 11 bases and J lost 2, with 16 bases in between. CDR1 SGHAT and CDR2 FQDESV come from the germline V gene (reference sequence). The CDR3 bases are TGTGCCGGTCGTCCGGGGCTAGCTGGAAACACCATATATTTT. Its protein is CAGRPGLAGNTIYF.

V is TRBV11-2 and J is TRBJ2-7; D gene ambiguous. The CDR3 sequence is 14 residues long. CDR1 and CDR2 (germline): SGHAT, FQNNGV. Between the trimmed V and J ends, which lost 0 bases and 1 base, there was a span of 7 bases. The CDR3 DNA sequence: TGTGCCAGCAGCTTAGATGGGTGGTCCTACGAGCAGTACTTC. Encoded protein: CASSLDGWSYEQYF.

The chain joins TRBV5-4 to TRBJ2-7, with TRBD1 as a possible D gene (5 bases). CDR3 length equals 17 residues. The V end lost 3 bases, the J end lost 3 bases, and 22 bases lay between the germline ends. Germline CDR1 SGHNT, CDR2 YYREEE (reference sequence). CDR3 in DNA: TGTGCCAGCAGCTCACAGAAGGCCTCAGGGATTTTCTACGAGCAGTACTTC. It codes for CASSSQKASGIFYEQYF.

The chain combines TRBV10-3 with TRBJ2-3; 10 bases match TRBD1. The J segment lost 0 bases and the V segment lost 4 bases, leaving 19 bases of the junction unmatched. The CDR3 loop spans 21 amino acids. In germline, CDR1 is ENHRY, CDR2 SYGVKD. CDR3 protein: CAISVGLTGGLKTISTDTQYF. The CDR3 DNA sequence: TGTGCCATCAGTGTTGGGTTGACAGGGGGCCTGAAAACCATAAGCACAGATACGCAGTATTTT.

The chain uses TRBV5-6 and TRBJ1-1; no reliable D call. CDR3 size: 14 residues. V was pared by 4 bases and J by 1 base, with 11 bases between. Germline V gene lookup returns CDR1 SGHDT and CDR2 YYEEEE. CDR3 DNA sequence: TGTGCCAGCAGCCTTGGATGGCGGAACACTGAAGCTTTCTTT. Its protein product is CASSLGWRNTEAFF.

The CDR3 loop is CASSEEGGVNQPQHF. CDR3 nucleotide sequence: TGTGCCAGCAGTGAAGAGGGGGGGGTTAATCAGCCCCAGCATTTT. The chain couples TRBV2 to TRBJ1-5, with D possibly matching TRBD1 (6 bases). From germline, CDR1 is SNHLY and CDR2 FYNNEI. The CDR3 runs to 15 residues. The germline V and J ends were trimmed by 1 base and 4 bases, with 11 bases remaining between them.

This sequence joins TRBV28 and TRBJ1-6, with 10 bases identical to TRBD1. With V trimmed by 3 bases and J by 7 bases, 6 bases remained unmatched. The germline gives CDR1 MDHEN, CDR2 SYDVKM. This CDR3 is 16 amino acids long. CDR3 protein: CASSFGTGVGNSPLHF. The CDR3 nucleotides read TGTGCCAGCAGTTTCGGGACAGGGGTTGGGAATTCACCCCTCCACTTT.

This chain uses TRBV4-1 with TRBJ2-3, with D possibly being TRBD2 (5 bases). There are 15 residues in the CDR3. CDR1 and CDR2 (germline): MGHRA, YSYEKL. The ends were cut back, 1 base at V and 0 bases at J, with 8 bases in the middle. CDR3 sequence (DNA): TGCGCCAGCAGCCAAGGGACGGGAAGCACAGATACGCAGTATTTT. Its protein is CASSQGTGSTDTQYF.

The chain is built from TRBV28 and TRBJ1-3, with 9 bases lining up with TRBD1. CDR3 length equals 14 residues. V trimming: 8 bases; J trimming: 1 base; junction bases outside the gene matches: 3. CDR1 and CDR2 from the germline V gene are MDHEN and SYDVKM. The CDR3 reads CASRGTGSGNTIYF. CDR3 nucleotides: TGTGCCAGCCGCGGGACAGGGTCTGGAAACACCATATATTTT. The full variable domain, rest sourced from reference TRBV28 and TRBJ1-3, is DVKVTQSSRYLVKRTGEKVFLECVQDMDHENMFWYRQDPGLGLRLIYFSYDVKMKEKGDIPEGYSVSREKKERFSLILESASTNQTSMYLCASRGTGSGNTIYFGEGSWLTVV.

This CDR3 reads CASSQGSLAGTGTIRKTQYF. The DNA for the CDR3 is TGCGCCAGCAGCCAAGGGAGTTTGGCTGGGACAGGGACGATTCGAAAGACCCAGTACTTC. The chain carries TRBV4-1 and TRBJ2-5, with 9 bases that match TRBD1. Trimming cost V 1 base and J 6 bases; bases outside gene matches: 21. The CDR3 contains 20 residues. CDR1 MGHRA and CDR2 YSYEKL come from the germline V gene.

J is TRBJ2-7 and V is TRBV6-6; D might be TRBD2 (6 bases). This CDR3 region has 12 residues. Germline-derived CDR1 and CDR2 are MNHNY and SVGAGI (reference sequence). V was shortened by 8 bases and J by 0 bases, with 8 bases between the two germline ends. CDR3 nucleotide sequence: TGTGCCAGCGGGGGGTTCTCCTACGAGCAGTACTTC. This encodes CASGGFSYEQYF.

This clone was seen only once. The chain employs TRBV2 and TRBJ2-1, with 7 bases aligning to TRBD2. The V gene's germline CDR1 is SNHLY and CDR2 FYNNEI. Trimming at V came to 11 bases and at J to 8 bases, leaving 12 bases not matched to a gene. The length of the CDR3 is 13 residues. CDR3 in DNA: TGTGCCTCCAAAACGCGGGAGATCCATGAGCAGTTCTTC. Translating it yields CASKTREIHEQFF.

This chain uses TRBV7-9 with TRBJ1-1; the match to TRBD1 covers 7 bases. This CDR3 contains 18 residues. Trimming removed 1 base from V and 0 bases from J; junction bases left unmatched: 11. The germline V gene encodes CDR1 SEHNR and CDR2 FQNEAQ (reference sequence). CDR3 region: CASSLVFAQGSMNTEAFF. The CDR3 bases are TGTGCCAGCAGCTTAGTTTTTGCACAGGGGTCGATGAACACTGAAGCTTTCTTT.

This clone was seen once. The genes are TRBV9 and TRBJ1-1; 8 positions agree with TRBD1. Trimming took 4 bases from V and 4 from J; bases not matched to a gene: 9. CDR3 length: 15 residues. Germline V gives CDR1 SGDLS, CDR2 YYNGEE. Here the CDR3 DNA reads TGTGCCAGCAGCCCCCGACAGGGGAAAGGCACTGAAGCTTTCTTT. It encodes CASSPRQGKGTEAFF. Using reference TRBV9 and TRBJ1-1 for the parts outside the CDR3, the full variable domain is DSGVTQTPKHLITATGQRVTLRCSPRSGDLSVYWYQQSLDQGLQFLIQYYNGEERAKGNILERFSAQQFPDLHSELNLSSLELGDSALYFCASSPRQGKGTEAFFGQGTRLTVV.

This chain links TRBV7-2 with TRBJ1-2; D gene unclear. The V gene lost 3 bases and the J gene lost 8 bases, with 13 bases spanning the gap. Per germline, CDR1 SGHTA and CDR2 FQGNSA. The CDR3 contains 13 residues. The CDR3 DNA follows: TGTGCCAGCAGCTTCGGGGTGGGAGACGGCTACACCTTC. Amino acids: CASSFGVGDGYTF.

The count of this clone is one. The chain recombines TRBV7-3 with TRBJ2-1, with 9 bases fitting TRBD2. The CDR3 is 19 amino acids. Trimming cost V 1 base and J 6 bases; bases outside gene matches: 16. Per germline, CDR1 SGHTA and CDR2 FQGTGA. The CDR3 reads CASSLNLAGLKSVVNEQFF. DNA for the CDR3: TGTGCCAGCAGCTTAAACCTAGCGGGGCTTAAGAGTGTGGTCAATGAGCAGTTCTTC.

J is TRBJ2-6 and V is TRBV7-3; TRBD1 aligns across 7 bases. Germline values: CDR1 SGHTA, CDR2 FQGTGA. Losses at the gene ends were 5 bases for V and 4 bases for J; bases not matched to a gene: 11. The CDR3 extends over 17 amino acids. CDR3 protein: CASSPPRRGTGANVLTF. The CDR3 coding sequence is TGTGCCAGCAGCCCCCCCCGCAGGGGGACCGGGGCCAACGTCCTGACTTTC.